This TCR beta chain was sequenced for a study of graft-versus-host responses after intestinal transplantation. A word on this clone: Its antigen remains unknown.

Clones were read by immunoSEQ multiplex PCR, and TCRdb kept only the in-frame ones, dropping some. This sample carries just under 65,000 clones, 90% of them seen once, and the ten largest clones take 1.5% to 2%. The CDR3 sequence is 13 residues long. Trimming shortened V by 1 base and J by 2 bases, and 7 bases separated the two germline ends. Germline-derived CDR1 and CDR2 are GTSNPN and SVGIG (reference sequence). The sequences come from unstimulated CD8+ T cells sorted from spleen or lymph node cells, collected before transplant. This sequence was found in a human donor who was the organ donor for an intestinal transplant. The J gene is TRBJ2-3, the V gene TRBV30; D gene unclear. The CDR3 region is CAWSAGVTDTQYF. CDR3 sequence (DNA): TGTGCCTGGAGTGCCGGAGTCACAGATACGCAGTATTTT.